The clone carrying this TCR beta chain was picked up a small number of times. Its specificity is not known. A single record per CDR3 protein comes from TCRdb applying MiXCR to the RT-PCR reads. The table records about 780,000 distinct CDR3 sequences, around a sixth of them present only once. The ends lost 0 bases at V and 1 base at J; junction bases unmatched: 6. CDR1 is LNHNV, CDR2 YYDKDF, per germline (reference sequence). This CDR3 comprises 18 residues. The sample belongs to a study of response to subunit inactivated influenza vaccine. Study findings and constraints: Researchers suggested that each seasonal influenza vaccination recruits few new T cells.

This sequence was found in a man in his fifties who received an inactivated influenza vaccine. The input for sequencing was PBMCs from blood, taken around 5 days after vaccination. The rearrangement joins TRBV15 to TRBJ2-1; 10 bases match TRBD1. The CDR3 nucleotides are TGTGCCACCAGCAGAGATCTTGGGGACAGGGGTTCCTACAATGAGCAGTTCTTC. Translated: CATSRDLGDRGSYNEQFF.